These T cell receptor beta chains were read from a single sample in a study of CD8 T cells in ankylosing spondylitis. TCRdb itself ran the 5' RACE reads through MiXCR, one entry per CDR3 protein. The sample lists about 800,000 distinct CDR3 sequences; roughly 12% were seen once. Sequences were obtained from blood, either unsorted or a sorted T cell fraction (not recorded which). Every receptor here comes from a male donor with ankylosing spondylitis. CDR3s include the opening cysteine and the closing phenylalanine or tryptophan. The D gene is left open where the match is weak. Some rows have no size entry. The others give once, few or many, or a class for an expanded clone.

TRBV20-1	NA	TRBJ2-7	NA	CSAGGGMSSYEQYF	TGCAGTGCCGGGGGCGGGATGAGCTCCTACGAGCAGTACTTC
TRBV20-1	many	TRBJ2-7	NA	CSAIPVDEQYF	TGCAGTGCTATCCCGGTTGACGAGCAGTACTTC
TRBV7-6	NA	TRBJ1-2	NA	CASSLVEGNSNYGYTF	TGTGCCAGCAGCTTAGTGGAAGGGAACTCCAACTATGGCTACACCTTC
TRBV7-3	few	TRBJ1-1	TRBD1	CASSSTGTGNTEAFF	TGTGCCAGCAGCTCTACCGGGACAGGGAACACTGAAGCTTTCTTT
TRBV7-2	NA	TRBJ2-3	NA	CASSYAPLTSTDTQYF	TGTGCCAGCAGCTACGCACCACTAACTAGCACAGATACGCAGTATTTT
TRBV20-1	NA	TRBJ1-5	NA	CSAAGVRVQPQHF	TGCAGTGCTGCTGGAGTAAGGGTTCAGCCCCAGCATTTT
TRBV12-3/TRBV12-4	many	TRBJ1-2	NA	CASSLLSQQHGYTF	TGTGCCAGCAGTTTATTGTCGCAGCAACATGGCTACACCTTC
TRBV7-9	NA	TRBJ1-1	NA	CASSLEGFAEAFF	TGTGCCAGCAGCTTAGAGGGATTTGCTGAAGCTTTCTTT
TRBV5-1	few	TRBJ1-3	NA	CASSSFSGNTIYF	TGCGCCAGCAGCTCCTTCTCTGGAAACACCATATATTTT
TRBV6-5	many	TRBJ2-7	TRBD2	CASSYSRDYLYEQYF	TGTGCCAGCAGTTACTCGAGGGACTACCTCTACGAGCAGTACTTC
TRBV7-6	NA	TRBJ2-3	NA	CASSLPQGATQYF	TGTGCCAGCAGCTTACCCCAGGGCGCTACGCAGTATTTT
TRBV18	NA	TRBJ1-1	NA	CASSPIRGTEAFF	TGTGCCAGCTCACCAATCAGAGGTACTGAAGCTTTCTTT
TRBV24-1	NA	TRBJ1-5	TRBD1	CATSDAQGNQPQHF	TGTGCCACCAGTGACGCACAGGGGAATCAGCCCCAGCATTTT
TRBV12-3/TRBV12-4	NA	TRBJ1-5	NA	CASSFNSLSNQPQHF	TGTGCCAGCAGTTTTAACTCCTTAAGCAATCAGCCCCAGCATTTT
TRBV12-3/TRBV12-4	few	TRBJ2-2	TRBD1	CASSTIRGRRGTGELFF	TGTGCCAGCAGCACGATTAGGGGGCGCCGAGGCACCGGGGAGCTGTTTTTT
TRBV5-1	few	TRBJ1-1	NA	CASSFGGVGTEAFF	TGCGCCAGCAGCTTTGGAGGGGTGGGTACTGAAGCTTTCTTT
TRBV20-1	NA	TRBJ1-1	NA	CSAGRGAEAFF	TGCAGTGCTGGACGGGGGGCCGAAGCTTTCTTT
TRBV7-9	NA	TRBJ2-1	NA	CASSVWGGQRDEQFF	TGTGCCAGCAGCGTGTGGGGGGGGCAAAGGGACGAGCAGTTCTTC
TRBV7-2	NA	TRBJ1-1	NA	CASSLRQGPREAFF	TGTGCCAGCAGCTTACGTCAGGGGCCGCGTGAAGCTTTCTTT
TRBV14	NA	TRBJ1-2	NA	CASSQPTIYGGYTF	TGTGCCAGCAGCCAACCGACCATCTACGGGGGCTACACCTTC
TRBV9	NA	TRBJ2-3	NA	CASSKTTDTQYF	TGTGCCAGCAGTAAGACTACAGATACGCAGTATTTT
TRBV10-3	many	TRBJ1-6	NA	CAISDGFSYNSPLHF	TGTGCCATCAGTGATGGCTTCTCCTATAATTCACCCCTCCACTTT
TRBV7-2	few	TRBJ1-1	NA	CASSAQDGVGTEAFF	TGTGCCAGCAGCGCGCAGGACGGGGTGGGCACTGAAGCTTTCTTT
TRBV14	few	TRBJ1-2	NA	CASSLGAPLLDREGYTF	TGTGCCAGCAGCCTAGGGGCACCCCTCCTTGACCGGGAAGGCTACACCTTC
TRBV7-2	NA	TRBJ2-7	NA	CASSRRRGPLTYEQYF	TGTGCCAGCAGCCGCCGCCGAGGGCCGCTAACCTACGAGCAGTACTTC
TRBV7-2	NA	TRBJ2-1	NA	CASSLVGRASSYNEQFF	TGTGCCAGCAGCTTAGTGGGACGGGCTAGCTCCTACAATGAGCAGTTCTTC
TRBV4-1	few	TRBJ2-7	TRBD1	CASSLVEGQGYEQYF	TGCGCCAGCAGCCTCGTTGAGGGACAGGGATACGAGCAGTACTTC
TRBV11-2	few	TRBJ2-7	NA	CASSRMWQSNSYEQYF	TGTGCCAGCAGCCGAATGTGGCAAAGCAACTCCTACGAGCAGTACTTC
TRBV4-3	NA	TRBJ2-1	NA	CASSQENRQREQFF	TGCGCCAGCAGCCAAGAGAATCGGCAGCGTGAGCAGTTCTTC
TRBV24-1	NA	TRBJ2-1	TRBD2	CATSDPGLAVRNEQFF	TGTGCCACCAGTGACCCGGGACTAGCGGTACGCAATGAGCAGTTCTTC
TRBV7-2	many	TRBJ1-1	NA	CASSSSGGSEAFF	TGTGCCAGCAGCTCGTCCGGGGGGTCTGAAGCTTTCTTT
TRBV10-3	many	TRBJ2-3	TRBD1	CATRWTGSTDTQYF	TGTGCCACCCGATGGACAGGGAGCACAGATACGCAGTATTTT
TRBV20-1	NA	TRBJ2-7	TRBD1	CSVRQGPSYEQYF	TGCAGTGTTAGACAGGGGCCTAGCTACGAGCAGTACTTC
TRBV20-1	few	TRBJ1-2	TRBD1	CSASDRGMNYGYTF	TGCAGTGCTAGCGACAGGGGAATGAACTATGGCTACACCTTC
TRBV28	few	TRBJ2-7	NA	CASRRRNEQYF	TGTGCCAGCAGGCGTCGCAACGAGCAGTACTTC
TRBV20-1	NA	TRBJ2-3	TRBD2	CSAPRGAGVLDTQYF	TGCAGTGCTCCCCGGGGAGCGGGAGTATTAGATACGCAGTATTTT
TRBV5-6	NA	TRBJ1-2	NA	CASRKPGTDYGYTF	TGTGCCAGCAGAAAACCCGGGACGGATTATGGCTACACCTTC
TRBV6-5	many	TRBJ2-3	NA	CASSYYPMAARATDTQYF	TGTGCCAGCAGTTACTACCCCATGGCAGCACGAGCAACAGATACGCAGTATTTT
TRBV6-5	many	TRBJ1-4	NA	CASSYILNEKLFF	TGTGCCAGCAGTTACATCCTTAATGAAAAACTGTTTTTT
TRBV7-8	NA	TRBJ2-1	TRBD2	CASSLEGLAGVIEQFF	TGTGCCAGCAGCTTAGAAGGACTAGCGGGAGTGATTGAGCAGTTCTTC
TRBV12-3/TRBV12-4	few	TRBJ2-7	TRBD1	CASSLSYRGFYEQYF	TGTGCCAGCAGTTTGAGCTACAGGGGGTTTTACGAGCAGTACTTC
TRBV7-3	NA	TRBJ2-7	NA	CASSAGAGNEQYF	TGTGCCAGCAGCGCCGGAGCAGGGAACGAGCAGTACTTC
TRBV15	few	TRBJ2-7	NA	CATSFWQGTDEQYF	TGTGCCACCAGCTTTTGGCAGGGGACGGACGAGCAGTACTTC
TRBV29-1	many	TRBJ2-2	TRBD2	CSVGGLAGGLLTGELFF	TGCAGCGTTGGGGGACTAGCGGGAGGTCTCCTCACCGGGGAGCTGTTTTTT
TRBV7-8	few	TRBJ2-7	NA	CASSLSTGEFYEQYF	TGTGCCAGCAGCTTAAGTACGGGAGAGTTCTACGAGCAGTACTTC
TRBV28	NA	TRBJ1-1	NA	CASSLFEVTFF	TGTGCCAGCAGTTTATTCGAGGTAACTTTCTTT